This T cell receptor beta chain came from a study of T-cell reconstitution after alpha-beta-depleted transplantation in children. With 0 bases removed from V and 4 bases from J, the gap between germline ends came to 5 bases. This CDR3 is 12 amino acids long. Germline V gives CDR1 SGHDT, CDR2 YYEEEE. Points from the study as a whole: Recipient T cells and thymic progenitors that survived gave rise to the high TCRbeta diversity observed at day 60 in some patients. By one year post-transplant, T-cell counts and diversity largely arose from T cells that were newly produced. Where alpha-beta T cells came from about two months after transplant was reportedly several hundred expanded graft clones.

In its sample, this clonotype was seen many times. Its antigen remains unidentified. Preparing the TCRbeta library involved the use of unique molecular identifiers. TCRdb reprocessed the PCR reads via MiXCR and lists one record per CDR3 protein. The data contain 450,000 to 550,000 distinct CDR3 sequences, roughly 10% of them singletons. The receptor was derived from a female patient between 2 and 15 years old who had a stem cell transplant for aplastic anemia, so the T cells may come from the graft donor. The input for sequencing was PBMCs, mostly from graft donor cells, taken 180 days after TCRalphabeta/CD19-depleted stem cell transplant. The chain couples TRBV5-6 to TRBJ2-7, with D hard to call. This CDR3 reads CASSLANYEQYF. Here the CDR3 DNA reads TGTGCCAGCAGCTTGGCCAATTACGAGCAGTACTTC.